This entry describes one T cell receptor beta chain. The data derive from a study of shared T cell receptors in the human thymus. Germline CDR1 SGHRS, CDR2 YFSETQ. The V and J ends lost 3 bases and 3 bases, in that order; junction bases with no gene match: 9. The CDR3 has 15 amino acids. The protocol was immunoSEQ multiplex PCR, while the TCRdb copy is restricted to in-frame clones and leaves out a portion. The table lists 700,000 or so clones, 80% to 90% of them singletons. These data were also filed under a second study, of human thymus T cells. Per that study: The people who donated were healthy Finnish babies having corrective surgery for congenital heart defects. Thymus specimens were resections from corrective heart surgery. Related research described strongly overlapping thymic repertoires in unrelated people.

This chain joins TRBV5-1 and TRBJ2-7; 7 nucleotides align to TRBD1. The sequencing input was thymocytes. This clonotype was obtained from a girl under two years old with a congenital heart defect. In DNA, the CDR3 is TGCGCCAGCAGCTGGATGGACAGGAGCCGCTACGAGCAGTACTTC. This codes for CASSWMDRSRYEQYF.